This entry describes one T cell receptor beta chain. Antigen specificity is unknown. Between the trimmed V and J ends, which lost 5 bases and 3 bases, there was a span of 13 bases. The CDR3 covers 14 residues. Samples each had at least 5 micrograms of total RNA extracted. A second PCR of about 7 to 11 cycles used a sample-barcoded 5' primer and a J-beta primer mix. From the 5' RACE reads, TCRdb called clonotypes with MiXCR, one entry per CDR3 protein. The profile shows roughly 1,700,000 distinct CDR3 sequences, approximately 28% of them singletons. The sample comes from a study of blood T cells in healthy people across ages. Whole-study results and caveats: The recorded TCR beta diversity per million T cells decreased in a roughly linear manner with age.

The TCR comes from a woman aged 25 to 45 in good health. The chain uses TRBV12-3 or TRBV12-4 and TRBJ1-2; D is unresolved. The sequencing sample was made of blood. As DNA, the CDR3 is TGTGCCAGCAGTGGTCGACGGGGATACTATGGCTACACCTTC. The encoded protein is CASSGRRGYYGYTF.